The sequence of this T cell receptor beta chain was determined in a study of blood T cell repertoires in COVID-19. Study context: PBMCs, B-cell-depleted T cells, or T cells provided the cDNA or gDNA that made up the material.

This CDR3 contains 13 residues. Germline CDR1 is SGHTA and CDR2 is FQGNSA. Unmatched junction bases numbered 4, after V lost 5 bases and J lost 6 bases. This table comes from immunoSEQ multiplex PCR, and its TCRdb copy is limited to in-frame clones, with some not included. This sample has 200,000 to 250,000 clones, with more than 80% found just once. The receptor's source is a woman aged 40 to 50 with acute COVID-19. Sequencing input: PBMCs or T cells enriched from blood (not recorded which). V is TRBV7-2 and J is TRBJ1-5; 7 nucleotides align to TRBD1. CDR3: CASSDRAGQPQHF. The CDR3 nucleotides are TGTGCCAGCAGCGACAGGGCTGGTCAGCCCCAGCATTTT. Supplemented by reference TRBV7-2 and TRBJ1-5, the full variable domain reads GAGVSQSPSNKVTEKGKDVELRCDPISGHTALYWYRQSLGQGLEFLIYFQGNSAPDKSGLPSDRFSAERTGGSVSTLTIQRTQQEDSAVYLCASSDRAGQPQHFGDGTRLSIL.